Listed below are T cell receptor beta chains from one sample, sequenced in a study of blood T cell repertoires in COVID-19. TCRdb's copy holds only in-frame clones and misses some; the assay was immunoSEQ multiplex PCR. Of about 64,000 clones listed, 70% to 90% are singletons. Sequenced material: peripheral blood. These receptors originate from a man between 65 and 80 years old with acute or convalescent COVID-19. Both conserved end residues are part of each CDR3. The D gene is left open where the match is weak. Rows may omit the clone size; those that give it use once, few, many or a size class.

CASSLDPGQGTYEQYF | TGCGCCAGCAGCTTAGACCCGGGACAGGGGACCTACGAGCAGTACTTC | TRBD1 | - | TRBJ2-7 | 16 | TRBV5-1
CASSGDTGLPSNSPLHF | TGTGCCAGCTCTGGAGACACAGGATTGCCCTCAAATTCACCCCTCCACTTT | - | - | TRBJ1-6 | 17 | TRBV18
CASLGGLQETQYF | TGTGCCAGCTTGGGGGGGCTACAAGAGACCCAGTACTTC | - | - | TRBJ2-5 | 13 | TRBV2
CASSIAGAYNEQFF | TGCGCCAGCAGTATAGCGGGGGCCTACAATGAGCAGTTCTTC | TRBD2 | many | TRBJ2-1 | 14 | TRBV5-1
CASSYYSRIDTQYF | TGTGCCAGCAGTTACTATTCGAGGATTGATACGCAGTATTTT | - | - | TRBJ2-3 | 14 | TRBV6-2/TRBV6-3
CASSMGPGSTDTQYF | TGTGCCAGTAGTATGGGGCCAGGTAGCACAGATACGCAGTATTTT | - | - | TRBJ2-3 | 15 | TRBV19
CASSQETGSSYNSPLHF | TGTGCCAGCAGCCAAGAGACAGGGAGCTCCTATAATTCACCCCTCCACTTT | TRBD1 | - | TRBJ1-6 | 17 | TRBV4-2
CSVDGTGLYGYTF | TGCAGCGTTGATGGCACAGGCCTCTATGGCTACACCTTC | - | once | TRBJ1-2 | 13 | TRBV29-1
CASSQGSRVITEAFF | TGCGCCAGCAGCCAAGGTAGCAGGGTGATCACTGAAGCTTTCTTT | - | - | TRBJ1-1 | 15 | TRBV4-3
CASSWGQLNTEAFF | TGCGCCAGCAGCTGGGGACAGCTGAACACTGAAGCTTTCTTT | TRBD1 | once | TRBJ1-1 | 14 | TRBV4-1
CASGLGLAGGVGETQYF | TGTGCTAGTGGTTTGGGACTAGCGGGGGGTGTCGGAGAGACCCAGTACTTC | TRBD2 | - | TRBJ2-5 | 17 | TRBV12-5
CASSIPGGAGGELFF | TGTGCCAGTAGTATTCCCGGGGGGGCCGGCGGGGAGCTGTTTTTT | TRBD2 | - | TRBJ2-2 | 15 | TRBV19
CALEGTATNEKLFF | TGTGCCTTGGAGGGGACAGCAACTAATGAAAAACTGTTTTTT | TRBD1 | - | TRBJ1-4 | 14 | TRBV30
CATSRDGGRTDTQYF | TGTGCCACCAGCAGAGATGGCGGGCGCACAGATACGCAGTATTTT | - | - | TRBJ2-3 | 15 | TRBV15
CAWSPPGGRRILGGNEQYF | TGTGCCTGGAGTCCCCCGGGTGGGCGTAGAATCTTGGGAGGTAACGAGCAGTACTTC | - | - | TRBJ2-7 | 19 | TRBV30
CASSELEAEAFF | TGTGCCAGCAGTGAGCTAGAGGCTGAAGCTTTCTTT | - | - | TRBJ1-1 | 12 | TRBV12-3/TRBV12-4
CASSQVWTSGGGTDTQYF | TGCGCCAGCAGCCAAGTCTGGACTAGCGGGGGGGGCACAGATACGCAGTATTTT | TRBD2 | - | TRBJ2-3 | 18 | TRBV4-3
CASSVLEKLFF | TGTGCCAGCAGTGTACTGGAAAAACTGTTTTTT | - | - | TRBJ1-4 | 11 | TRBV2
CASSHGQDFGYGYTF | TGTGCCAGCTCCCACGGACAGGACTTTGGCTATGGCTACACCTTC | TRBD1 | - | TRBJ1-2 | 15 | TRBV18
CASSSQGAGVGSPLHF | TGTGCCAGCAGTTCCCAGGGTGCAGGGGTAGGTTCACCCCTCCACTTT | - | - | TRBJ1-6 | 16 | TRBV28
CASSSAAPGNQPQHF | TGTGCCAGCAGCTCAGCGGCGCCAGGCAATCAGCCCCAGCATTTT | - | - | TRBJ1-5 | 15 | TRBV11-2
CASSFRRGQGDFGYTF | TGTGCCAGCAGCTTTAGAAGGGGACAGGGGGATTTTGGCTACACCTTC | TRBD1 | - | TRBJ1-2 | 16 | TRBV7-8
CASSPRTGDRGLTEAFF | TGTGCCAGCAGCCCCCGCACGGGAGACAGGGGACTCACTGAAGCTTTCTTT | TRBD1 | - | TRBJ1-1 | 17 | TRBV9
CASSLVGLRKQDEQFF | TGTGCCAGCAGTTTGGTAGGACTGAGGAAGCAGGATGAGCAGTTCTTC | - | - | TRBJ2-1 | 16 | TRBV28
CASSQGLAVANTGELFF | TGCGCCAGCAGCCAAGGCCTAGCGGTTGCGAACACCGGGGAGCTGTTTTTT | TRBD2 | - | TRBJ2-2 | 17 | TRBV4-3
CASSSYATDTQYF | TGTGCATCATCGAGCTACGCCACAGATACGCAGTATTTT | - | - | TRBJ2-3 | 13 | TRBV2
CASSPRGDGEQFF | TGTGCCAGCAGCCCCAGGGGGGATGGTGAGCAGTTCTTC | - | - | TRBJ2-1 | 13 | TRBV7-9
CASSHSTGGAGEAFF | TGTGCCAGCAGCCATTCGACAGGGGGCGCGGGCGAAGCTTTCTTT | TRBD1 | - | TRBJ1-1 | 15 | TRBV9
CASSYVQGPSYEQYF | TGTGCCAGCAGTTATGTCCAGGGTCCGTCCTACGAGCAGTACTTC | - | - | TRBJ2-7 | 15 | TRBV6-2/TRBV6-3
CASSSRTDTQYF | TGTGCCAGCTCATCCCGGACAGATACGCAGTATTTT | - | - | TRBJ2-3 | 12 | TRBV18
CASSLVTGPNEKLFF | TGTGCCAGCAGCTTAGTAACAGGCCCTAACGAAAAACTGTTTTTT | - | - | TRBJ1-4 | 15 | TRBV7-2
CAWRAGLNTEAFF | TGTGCCTGGAGGGCAGGTCTGAACACTGAAGCTTTCTTT | - | - | TRBJ1-1 | 13 | TRBV30
CASSQGGGLITDTQYF | TGCGCCAGCAGCCAGGGCGGGGGCCTCATCACAGATACGCAGTATTTT | - | - | TRBJ2-3 | 16 | TRBV4-3
CASRRTGQGNGYTF | TGTGCCAGCAGACGAACGGGACAGGGGAATGGCTACACCTTC | TRBD1 | - | TRBJ1-2 | 14 | TRBV6-5
CASSLSLGHYEQYF | TGTGCCAGCAGTTTATCTTTGGGCCACTACGAGCAGTACTTC | - | - | TRBJ2-7 | 14 | TRBV27
CAIRDSLPGDTEAFF | TGTGCCATCAGGGACTCCCTTCCAGGGGATACTGAAGCTTTCTTT | - | - | TRBJ1-1 | 15 | TRBV10-3
CASSSPGQGFYGYTF | TGCGCCAGCAGCTCACCCGGACAGGGCTTCTATGGCTACACCTTC | TRBD1 | - | TRBJ1-2 | 15 | TRBV5-1
CASSFEVFRMGYEQYF | TGTGCCAGCAGTTTTGAAGTATTCAGGATGGGTTACGAGCAGTACTTC | - | once | TRBJ2-7 | 16 | TRBV6-6
CASSAGQGFLSPLHF | TGTGCCAGTAGTGCCGGACAAGGTTTCTTATCACCCCTCCACTTT | - | - | TRBJ1-6 | 15 | TRBV19
CASSEEMAVPYNEQFF | TGTGCCAGCAGTGAAGAAATGGCGGTTCCCTACAATGAGCAGTTCTTC | - | - | TRBJ2-1 | 16 | TRBV6-4
CASSMSQHRDQPQHF | TGTGCCAGCAGTATGAGTCAACATCGGGATCAGCCCCAGCATTTT | - | once | TRBJ1-5 | 15 | TRBV2
CASSLVGGVGYGYTF | TGTGCCAGCAGCTTGGTCGGGGGAGTTGGTTATGGCTACACCTTC | - | - | TRBJ1-2 | 15 | TRBV5-4
CASSIDPAEAFF | TGTGCCAGTAGTATAGATCCTGCTGAAGCTTTCTTT | - | - | TRBJ1-1 | 12 | TRBV19
CATSRELGQSNTGELFF | TGTGCCACCAGCAGAGAGCTTGGACAGTCGAACACCGGGGAGCTGTTTTTT | - | - | TRBJ2-2 | 17 | TRBV15
CATLRGATNEKLFF | TGTGCCACCCTCAGGGGAGCAACTAATGAAAAACTGTTTTTT | - | - | TRBJ1-4 | 14 | TRBV28
CSVGDRYNSPLHF | TGCAGCGTGGGCGACAGGTATAATTCACCCCTCCACTTT | - | - | TRBJ1-6 | 13 | TRBV29-1
CASSPPPGQVWGEKLFF | TGTGCCAGCTCACCACCGCCGGGACAGGTTTGGGGTGAAAAACTGTTTTTT | TRBD1 | - | TRBJ1-4 | 17 | TRBV18
CASSQDISGNTIYF | TGTGCCAGCAGCCAAGACATCTCTGGAAACACCATATATTTT | - | - | TRBJ1-3 | 14 | TRBV4-2
CSGQGKEGYGYTF | TGCAGCGGACAGGGCAAGGAAGGCTATGGCTACACCTTC | TRBD1 | once | TRBJ1-2 | 13 | TRBV29-1
CASSLGFGATDTQYF | TGTGCCAGCAGCCTTGGGTTTGGGGCAACAGATACGCAGTATTTT | - | - | TRBJ2-3 | 15 | TRBV5-5
CASSPGGGSGNTIYF | TGTGCCAGCTCACCGGGCGGAGGATCGGGAAACACCATATATTTT | - | - | TRBJ1-3 | 15 | TRBV18